Listed below are T cell receptor beta chains from one sample, sequenced in a study of blood T cell repertoires in COVID-19. The table came from immunoSEQ multiplex PCR; TCRdb's copy has only in-frame clones and leaves some out. The sample has about 200,000 clones, around nine tenths seen once. Sequencing was done on a sample of peripheral blood. These TCRs come from a man aged 18 to 30 with active or convalescent COVID-19. Both conserved end residues are part of each CDR3. The order of the fields is CDR3 length, V gene, CDR3 protein.

cdr3_length: 14
v_call: TRBV9
cdr3_aa: CASSQGVYNSPLHF

cdr3_length: 15
v_call: TRBV18
cdr3_aa: CASSPSGTGSYEQYF

cdr3_length: 15
v_call: TRBV12-5
cdr3_aa: CASGLVQGIGTEAFF

cdr3_length: 15
v_call: TRBV7-8
cdr3_aa: CASHMEVGVLYGYTF

cdr3_length: 15
v_call: TRBV7-3
cdr3_aa: CASSLRGSGEETQYF

cdr3_length: 14
v_call: TRBV7-8
cdr3_aa: CASSPLGRVDTQYF

cdr3_length: 13
v_call: TRBV30
cdr3_aa: CAWSADRARGYTF

cdr3_length: 16
v_call: TRBV15
cdr3_aa: CATSVLQGATTGELFF

cdr3_length: 14
v_call: TRBV12-5
cdr3_aa: CASGRTRVTDTQYF

cdr3_length: 14
v_call: TRBV9
cdr3_aa: CASSANRVGTEAFF

cdr3_length: 13
v_call: TRBV14
cdr3_aa: CASSPLAKNIQYF

cdr3_length: 13
v_call: TRBV2
cdr3_aa: CASSGDIRETQYF

cdr3_length: 14
v_call: TRBV6-5
cdr3_aa: CASSYVGWRSKAFF

cdr3_length: 14
v_call: TRBV7-9
cdr3_aa: CASSFPGQANEQFF

cdr3_length: 14
v_call: TRBV27
cdr3_aa: CASSFVGGVGEQYF

cdr3_length: 15
v_call: TRBV19
cdr3_aa: CASSISGLAGAEQYF

cdr3_length: 15
v_call: TRBV3-1/TRBV3-2
cdr3_aa: CASRPTGGSGNTIYF

cdr3_length: 15
v_call: TRBV5-6
cdr3_aa: CASSPGLAGAYEQYF

cdr3_length: 13
v_call: TRBV30
cdr3_aa: CAWTEGSDTEAFF

cdr3_length: 16
v_call: TRBV5-1
cdr3_aa: CASSLGLAGINAEQFF

cdr3_length: 16
v_call: TRBV5-4
cdr3_aa: CASSSPPSGRLNEQYF

cdr3_length: 15
v_call: TRBV12-5
cdr3_aa: CASGLAPPGDYGYTF

cdr3_length: 15
v_call: TRBV25-1
cdr3_aa: CASSELVGGVYEQYF

cdr3_length: 15
v_call: TRBV10-2
cdr3_aa: CASSENGDSGNTIYF

cdr3_length: 15
v_call: TRBV5-1
cdr3_aa: CASRQGRGLLYGYTF

cdr3_length: 14
v_call: TRBV25-1
cdr3_aa: CASIGGATNTEAFF

cdr3_length: 12
v_call: TRBV4-1
cdr3_aa: CASSVTGAEQYF

cdr3_length: 14
v_call: TRBV3-1/TRBV3-2
cdr3_aa: CASSQGSPQDEQFF

cdr3_length: 14
v_call: TRBV27
cdr3_aa: CASSSSTGDYGYTF

cdr3_length: 15
v_call: TRBV5-1
cdr3_aa: CASSLGLAETYEQYF

cdr3_length: 13
v_call: TRBV7-9
cdr3_aa: CASSPREGNGYTF

cdr3_length: 16
v_call: TRBV3-1/TRBV3-2
cdr3_aa: CASSQVRLAGNNEQFF

cdr3_length: 17
v_call: TRBV19
cdr3_aa: CASSPPGTENLFYEQYF

cdr3_length: 15
v_call: TRBV7-2
cdr3_aa: CASSFDRGPNYGYTF

cdr3_length: 15
v_call: TRBV25-1
cdr3_aa: CASSGGGLTNYGYTF

cdr3_length: 13
v_call: TRBV10-3
cdr3_aa: CAISGDRDWPQHF